This TCR beta chain is from a study of regulatory T cells in long-lasting Graves disease (dated by TCRdb to the early 2020s). About the investigation overall: Antithyroid drugs had been taken for less than 3 months by newly diagnosed Graves' disease patients. Peripheral blood TCR sequencing and RNA sequencing compared persistent Graves' disease patients with newly diagnosed Graves' disease patients. The study was registered as a clinical trial and conducted in China. A total of around 35 samples were covered by TCR sequencing, comprising some 13 persistent and roughly 20 newly diagnosed Graves' disease patients.

Read against the paper, the sample's time point label means: newly diagnosed GD, antithyroid drugs for less than 3 months. RNA was extracted from PBMCs in TRIzol for both TCR sequencing and RNA sequencing. The diagnosis of Graves' disease followed American Thyroid Association guidelines. Patients for the study were recruited at an endocrinology department in Xi'an, China. Each patient gave 7 to 9.5 milliliters of peripheral blood, collected in an EDTA anticoagulant tube. PBMCs were isolated by Ficoll Paque Plus density gradient separation without further T cell sorting. An Agilent 2100 Bioanalyzer and agarose gel were used to check RNA quality, while a NanoDrop 2000 measured RNA concentration. The method behind the library was multiplex PCR. The sample was run on an Illumina HiSeq 4000. TCR beta libraries were built with iRepertoire HTBI primers and Arm-PCR amplification of CDR3 regions. Gel purification was performed on PCR products prior to sequencing. The original pipeline was this. Across samples, roughly 60 TRBV and 13 to 15 TRBJ segments were identified and used for gene usage analysis of CDR3 amino acid clonotypes. COPE and FqMerger were used to merge the filtered high-quality paired reads into contigs. BLAST was used to align contigs to IMGT TRBV, TRBD and TRBJ reference genes, and CDR3 was defined according to IMGT. Any clonotype with a frequency above 0.1% was counted as a highly expanded clone. Shannon entropy was used to measure repertoire diversity, and the Gini coefficient was used to measure V-J evenness. Public clonotypes were defined as clonotypes shared by more than one individual. TCRdb applied fastp at Q25 and MiXCR to the public reads, then kept only in-frame beta chains. CDR3 protein duplicates are merged, each entry listing the most common genes and DNA. The V and J calls reflect TCRdb's pipeline rather than the authors' work. This sample lists 560,000 or so distinct CDR3 sequences; around 15% were detected once. About 12% of the sample lies in the top ten.

Notes on this clonotype: Its antigen target is currently unknown. No quality values exist for individual bases; no much larger clone is one base distant.

As encoded in the germline V gene, CDR1 is SGDLS while CDR2 is YYNGEE. Trimming at the junction amounts to 3 bases on V and 6 bases on J, and the germline ends lie 15 bases apart. The CDR3 has 14 amino acids, counting the end cysteine and phenylalanine. Only the CDR3 part of the read is kept: 42 bases, read in frame from the first base. Overall study outcomes, separate from this receptor: The authors acknowledged the small sample size as a limitation that may reduce accuracy. Patients with persistent disease shared more public clonotypes (roughly 2,900) than newly diagnosed patients did (roughly 970). Compared with newly diagnosed patients, persistent Graves' disease patients had lower TCR Shannon entropy and fewer highly expanded clones, which suggests clonal expansion. TRBV28, TRBJ1-2 and TRBJ2-5 were preferentially used in persistent disease, while TRBV20-1 and TRBJ2-1 were favored in newly diagnosed disease. Only the TCR beta chain was sequenced and analyzed. Peripheral blood alone was examined, since thyroid tissue, which constituted the primary lesion, could not be accessed.

Separately, the same data were catalogued under a study of T cells in Graves' hyperthyroidism and ophthalmopathy. In that second paper, the authors write: A patient counted as having stable Graves' hyperthyroidism if no progression to ophthalmopathy occurred over 18 months of follow-up. Hyperthyroidism patients were aged 18 to 65 years and newly diagnosed, with disease duration of less than 2 months. Any patient with an uncontrolled infection, another autoimmune disease, pregnancy or lactation was excluded. Diagnoses were established on the basis of clinical symptoms, serum thyroxine and TRAb, thyroid ultrasound, and orbital computed tomography. A first-round RT-PCR of the TCR CDR3 used the HTBI primer set with the Qiagen OneStep RT-PCR kit. Most expanded thyroid clonotypes (frequency above 0.001) were also detected in blood, a finding suggesting that blood repertoires may reflect thyroid immune responses. In cross-validation, a model built on a 13 V-J signature told ophthalmopathy apart from stable hyperthyroidism with approximately 91% sensitivity and about 81% specificity, and in testing the same model reached 80%/75%. In validation, the model predicted progression to ophthalmopathy a median of roughly six months before onset, with over 55% sensitivity and roughly 73% specificity. To identify distinguishing TCR V-J signatures, a discovery cohort of around 98 patients was used, comprising 40 to 45 with Graves' ophthalmopathy and some 60 with stable Graves' hyperthyroidism. Prospective prediction of ophthalmopathy was tested in an independent validation cohort of fewer than 20 hyperthyroidism patients and around 16 patients who later progressed to ophthalmopathy. The 100 discovery patients were randomly divided into training and test sets at a 7:3 ratio. Thyroid tissue and blood T-cell repertoires from about six Graves' hyperthyroidism patients were also compared in the study. After sampling, hyperthyroidism patients received methimazole starting at 30 mg daily, and ophthalmopathy patients received high-dose intravenous methylprednisolone. The libraries were constructed in a second round of multiplex PCR and then size-selected and purified. Libraries were sequenced paired-end with 100 bp reads on an Illumina HiSeq2000. SOAPnuke was used to process the raw data, throwing out any read that contained adapters or uncalled bases, had a mean Phred below 15, or lacked an exact constant-primer or identifier match. COPE v1.2.5 was used to merge high-quality paired reads, and clonotypes were defined as unique nucleotide sequences. MiTCR v1.1 was used to align the clonotypes against IMGT TRBV, TRBD and TRBJ reference segments. The analysis was restricted to V-J combinations with a frequency above 0.0001, which together covered about 99% of the repertoires. A TCS score was defined as the ratio between F50 (clonal expansion) and ExV (chaos), using BLOSUM62-based TCRdist between CDR3 peptides within each V-J. Welch's t-statistics and random forest reduced roughly 540 V-J features to about 13, which were used in a naive Bayes classifier (R e1071). No statistical method was used to fix the sample size in advance, and group allocation was not hidden from the investigators. According to the paper, TCR Vbeta CDR3 sequencing was carried out on some 130 peripheral blood samples, which came from under 50 ophthalmopathy, 75 or so hyperthyroidism and approximately 17 progressor patients.

Sample: peripheral blood mononuclear cells (PBMCs), taken at new diagnosis, from a patient treated with antithyroid drugs. The receptor chain draws on TRBV9 and TRBJ1-1, and possibly TRBD1, on 5 matching bases. This TCR was recovered from a man aged 18 to 30 with Graves disease. Donor details come from another sample of the same person, matched by shared clones. The CDR3 protein sequence reads: CASSGRDYGPEAFF. The nucleotide sequence reads as follows: TGTGCCAGCAGCGGCAGGGATTATGGGCCTGAAGCTTTCTTT.